A single sample is the source of the 31 T cell receptor beta chains below, sequenced in a study of regulatory T cells in long-lasting Graves disease. Noted time point: newly diagnosed GD, antithyroid drugs for less than 3 months. The TCR library used RNA extracted from PBMCs. According to the study, TCR beta libraries were built with iRepertoire HTBI primers and CDR3-region Arm-PCR. TCRdb reanalysed the multiplex PCR reads using MiXCR and keeps one entry per CDR3 protein. Among approximately 390,000 distinct CDR3 sequences listed, 15% to 20% were seen once. These sequences were also reported in another study, on T cells in Graves' hyperthyroidism and ophthalmopathy.

The sequencing here drew on peripheral blood mononuclear cells (PBMCs), taken at new diagnosis, from a patient treated with antithyroid drugs. Source of these receptors: a woman between 18 and 29 years old with Graves disease.

This clonotype occurred many times. The chain couples TRBV5-1 to TRBJ2-1, with TRBD2 matching over 7 bases. V lost 0 bases, J lost 1 base, and 4 bases stayed unmatched. CDR3 size: 16 residues. CDR1 is SGHRS, CDR2 YFSETQ, per germline. The CDR3: CASSLGTGGSYNEQFF. The CDR3 DNA reads as TGCGCCAGCAGCTTGGGCACGGGGGGATCCTACAATGAGCAGTTCTTC. The full variable domain, rest sourced from reference TRBV5-1 and TRBJ2-1, is KAGVTQTPRYLIKTRGQQVTLSCSPISGHRSVSWYQQTPGQGLQFLFEYFSETQRNKGNFPGRFSGRQFSNSRSEMNVSTLELGDSALYLCASSLGTGGSYNEQFFGPGTRLTVL.

A note on this clonotype: One junction end does not reproduce the germline sequence, and a read error may be involved. This chain uses TRBV3-1 with TRBJ1-1; 8 nucleotides line up with TRBD1. The V gene's germline CDR1 is LGHDT and CDR2 YNNKEL (reference sequence). This CDR3 is built from 15 residues. CDR3 sequence: CASGQAGGANTEAFF. CDR3 DNA sequence: TGTGCCAGCGGCCAAGCAGGGGGCGCGAACACTGAAGCTTTCTTT.

This clonotype was detected ten times or more. J is TRBJ1-5 and V is TRBV3-1; D uncertain. The CDR3 is 14 amino acids. Germline V gene data show CDR1 as LGHDT and CDR2 as YNNKEL (reference sequence). Trimming pared 2 bases from V and 3 bases from J, leaving 8 bases between. CDR3 region: CASSQQDANQPQHF. The CDR3 nucleotides read TGTGCCAGCAGCCAACAGGACGCCAATCAGCCCCAGCATTTT.

This clonotype was seen repeatedly, ten times or more. V usage is TRBV20-1 and J usage is TRBJ2-1, with TRBD2 matching over 13 bases. J gave up 9 bases and V 5 bases, and 16 bases lay outside the gene matches. The CDR3 covers 17 residues. CDR1 and CDR2 (germline): DFQATT, SNEGSKA (reference sequence). In nucleotides, the CDR3 is TGCAGTGCTGATAATTTGAAAGGACTAGCGGGAGCTGGTGAGCAGTTCTTC. As protein: CSADNLKGLAGAGEQFF.

The table lists this clonotype with a few counts. Since a much larger clone is just one base distant, this may be a read error. V usage is TRBV11-2 and J usage is TRBJ1-2, with 7 bases that match TRBD1. The CDR3 extends over 14 amino acids. The V segment lost 4 bases and the J segment 8 bases; nucleotides outside the gene matches: 10. Germline-derived CDR1 and CDR2 are SGHAT and FQNNGV. The DNA for the CDR3 is TGTGCCAGCAGCTCGGGACAGTCACTCTTCGGCTACACCTTC. Translated: CASSSGQSLFGYTF. Full variable domain (outside the CDR3, taken from reference TRBV11-2 and TRBJ1-2): EAGVAQSPRYKIIEKRQSVAFWCNPISGHATLYWYQQILGQGPKLLIQFQNNGVVDDSQLPKDRFSAERLKGVDSTLKIQPAKLEDSAVYLCASSSGQSLFGYTFGSGTRLTVV.

The genes are TRBV6-1 and TRBJ2-3; D uncertain. This CDR3 is built from 12 residues. Trimming pared 6 bases from V and 6 bases from J, leaving 10 bases between. CDR1 is MNHNS, CDR2 SASEGT, per germline. CDR3 in DNA: TGTGCCAGCAGCCCTTACGGTGATACGCAGTATTTT. Translated: CASSPYGDTQYF.

The chain is built from TRBV29-1 and TRBJ2-1; 10 positions agree with TRBD1. Germline V gene sequence: CDR1 SQVTM, CDR2 ANQGSEA. V lost 3 bases and J lost 5; bases outside the gene matches: 4. The CDR3 is 14 residues long. The CDR3 loop reads CSVDRGTGDNEQFF. The CDR3 coding sequence is TGCAGCGTTGATCGCGGGACAGGGGACAATGAGCAGTTCTTC.

The sample holds one count of this clonotype. Relative to the germline gene, one junction end is altered; a read error may explain this. The chain employs TRBV6-2 or TRBV6-3 and TRBJ2-7; D unresolved. This CDR3 is built from 16 residues. Germline V gene sequence: CDR1 MNHEY, CDR2 SVGEGT. Written as DNA, the CDR3 is TGTGCCAGCAGTTACCTTAGATTCCAGATTCCCCACGAGCAGCACTTC. Translation: CASSYLRFQIPHEQHF.

This clonotype occurred a few times. The chain employs TRBV20-1 and TRBJ2-2; weak D call: TRBD2 (5 bases). Deletions cut 1 base from V and 4 bases from J, with 7 bases between. Germline V lookup: CDR1 DFQATT, CDR2 SNEGSKA (reference sequence). This CDR3 comprises 13 residues. This chain's CDR3 is CSARGTSTGELFF. CDR3 coding DNA: TGCAGTGCTAGAGGTACTAGCACCGGGGAGCTGTTTTTT.

This clonotype was seen ten or more times. The gene calls are TRBV20-1 and TRBJ1-2; a possible D gene is TRBD1 (6 bases). Germline-derived CDR1 and CDR2 are DFQATT and SNEGSKA (reference sequence). This CDR3 has 15 residues. V gave up 8 bases and J gave up 6 bases, with 25 bases separating them. The CDR3 protein is CSCWPADRSEDGYTF. The CDR3 nucleotides read TGCAGTTGCTGGCCCGCGGACAGATCGGAAGATGGCTACACCTTC.

This clonotype was seen repeatedly, ten times or more. This chain uses TRBV20-1 with TRBJ1-5, with a tentative D call TRBD1 (5 bases). The CDR3 contains 12 residues. The germline V gene encodes CDR1 DFQATT and CDR2 SNEGSKA (reference sequence). V dropped 1 base and J dropped 4 bases, with 5 bases sitting between them. CDR3 in DNA: TGCAGTGCTAGAGGGGGGAATCAGCCCCAGCATTTT. Translating it yields CSARGGNQPQHF.

This clonotype occurred many times. The chain uses TRBV4-2 and TRBJ1-1; TRBD1 is a possible D gene (6 bases). V shed 10 bases and J shed 1 base, with 10 bases lying between them. Germline values: CDR1 LGHNA, CDR2 YNFKEQ. There are 12 residues in the CDR3. This CDR3 is CATVGQNTEAFF. The CDR3 region has the DNA TGTGCCACCGTGGGACAGAACACTGAAGCTTTCTTT.

The chain employs TRBV15 and TRBJ1-5; D possibly corresponds to TRBD1 (6 bases). Trimming left V 6 bases short and J 2 bases short, with 14 bases between. The CDR3 extends over 15 amino acids. Germline V gene lookup returns CDR1 LNHNV and CDR2 YYDKDF (reference sequence). DNA for the CDR3: TGTGCCACCAGAGCAGGGGTAAGCGGCAATCAGCCCCAGCATTTT. Its translation is CATRAGVSGNQPQHF.

The rearrangement uses TRBV5-1 and TRBJ2-3; possibly TRBD1 for D (7 bases). V was shortened by 4 bases and J by 2 bases, with 11 bases between the two germline ends. Germline lookup yields CDR1 SGHRS and CDR2 YFSETQ. The CDR3 has 14 amino acids. The CDR3 loop reads CASSAGQNTDTQYF. The CDR3 DNA sequence: TGCGCCAGCAGCGCGGGACAGAACACAGATACGCAGTATTTT.

This clonotype has just a few counts. This sequence joins TRBV28 and TRBJ1-6; 7 bases fit TRBD1. The CDR3 has 14 amino acids. The germline gives CDR1 MDHEN, CDR2 SYDVKM. With V trimmed by 4 bases and J by 7 bases, 4 bases remained unmatched. The CDR3 coding sequence is TGTGCCAGCAGTTCGGGACAGCCAAATTCACCCCTCCACTTT. Amino acids: CASSSGQPNSPLHF.

This clonotype came up many times. The chain uses TRBV28 and TRBJ2-5; 9 nucleotides align to TRBD1. Trimming cost V 5 bases and J 5 bases; bases outside gene matches: 9. Germline CDR1 is MDHEN and CDR2 is SYDVKM. The CDR3 runs to 15 residues. In nucleotides, the CDR3 is TGTGCCAGCAGTCCGGGACAGGGACGGGGTGAGACCCAGTACTTC. Amino acid sequence: CASSPGQGRGETQYF.

This clonotype was detected many times. The rearrangement uses TRBV20-1 and TRBJ2-5, with D tentatively TRBD2 (5 bases). This CDR3 region has 13 residues. Per germline, CDR1 DFQATT and CDR2 SNEGSKA (reference sequence). The ends were cut back, 6 bases at V and 9 bases at J, with 20 bases in the middle. The DNA of the CDR3 is TGCAGTGCGCCGGGCCGGGGTCTGGTGGCCCAGTACTTC. As protein: CSAPGRGLVAQYF.

In this sample, this clonotype turned up many times. The V call is TRBV28, the J call TRBJ2-1; D gene ambiguous. Trimming left V 2 bases short and J 10 bases short, with 6 bases between. The CDR3 covers 11 residues. The germline gives CDR1 MDHEN, CDR2 SYDVKM. The CDR3 here is CASSLRREQFF. The CDR3 DNA is TGTGCCAGCAGTTTACGGCGGGAGCAGTTCTTC.

This clonotype has a handful of counts. The chain carries TRBV15 and TRBJ2-3; D perhaps matches TRBD1 (6 bases). Germline V lookup: CDR1 LNHNV, CDR2 YYDKDF (reference sequence). The CDR3 covers 14 residues. V was shortened by 4 bases and J by 6 bases, with 14 bases between the two germline ends. The CDR3 bases are TGTGCCACCAGCAAGTCAACCCAGGGGGATACGCAGTATTTT. This translates into CATSKSTQGDTQYF. The full variable domain, completed using reference TRBV15 and TRBJ2-3, is DAMVIQNPRYQVTQFGKPVTLSCSQTLNHNVMYWYQQKSSQAPKLLFHYYDKDFNNEADTPDNFQSRRPNTSFCFLDIRSPGLGDTAMYLCATSKSTQGDTQYFGPGTRLTVL.

The genes are TRBV5-8 and TRBJ2-3; D is unclear. The J call may be wrong; the DNA end is better matched by TRBJ1-5. The CDR3 is 16 residues long. In germline, CDR1 is SGHTS, CDR2 YDEGEE. CDR3 bases: TGTGCCAGCAGCTTATTTCCGGGCTCCATGGGCGATACGCAGCATTTT. Translated: CASSLFPGSMGDTQHF.

This chain joins TRBV27 and TRBJ1-4, with a tentative D call TRBD1 (5 bases). Germline assignment: CDR1 MNHEY and CDR2 SMNVEV (reference sequence). Trimming shortened V by 1 base and J by 3 bases, and 9 bases separated the two germline ends. The CDR3 totals 15 residues. CDR3 sequence reads: CASSLWGEANEKLFF. CDR3 nucleotides: TGTGCCAGCAGTTTATGGGGGGAGGCTAATGAAAAACTGTTTTTT.

The V gene is TRBV12-3 or TRBV12-4, the J gene TRBJ1-1, with unresolved D. V lost 3 bases, J lost 4 bases, and 21 bases lay in between. The CDR3 length is 17 residues. The CDR3 loop reads CASSLGSFNVRVTEAFF. In nucleotides, the CDR3 is TGTGCCAGCAGTTTGGGATCCTTTAACGTCCGCGTCACTGAAGCTTTCTTT.

This clonotype was found many times. This sequence joins TRBV9 and TRBJ2-7, with 8 bases lining up with TRBD1. This CDR3 is built from 14 residues. Trimming cost V 4 bases and J 6 bases; bases outside gene matches: 9. Germline V gene lookup returns CDR1 SGDLS and CDR2 YYNGEE. CDR3 sequence reads: CASSRGDRSSEQYF. The CDR3 DNA sequence: TGTGCCAGCAGCAGAGGGGACAGGTCGTCCGAGCAGTACTTC.

Ten or more counts support this clonotype. The chain combines TRBV5-1 with TRBJ1-2; TRBD1 matches at 7 bases. This CDR3 contains 15 residues. Germline V lookup: CDR1 SGHRS, CDR2 YFSETQ. J gave up 7 bases and V 4 bases, and 13 bases lay outside the gene matches. The CDR3 region is CASSHRQGQGSGYTF. CDR3 nucleotide sequence: TGCGCCAGCAGCCACCGACAGGGCCAGGGGTCTGGCTACACCTTC.

This clonotype was recorded at least ten times. The chain carries TRBV18 and TRBJ2-7; 7 positions match TRBD1. Germline CDR1 is KGHSH and CDR2 is LQKENI. Losses at the gene ends were 6 bases for V and 7 bases for J; bases not matched to a gene: 9. This CDR3 contains 13 residues. CDR3: CASSVQGTNEQYF. The DNA of the CDR3 is TGTGCCAGCTCTGTACAGGGGACGAATGAGCAGTACTTC.

This sequence joins TRBV5-1 and TRBJ2-6; D call uncertain. Deletions cut 0 bases from V and 3 bases from J, with 13 bases between. There are 17 residues in the CDR3. Germline assignment: CDR1 SGHRS and CDR2 YFSETQ. The CDR3 spells CASSLAYGEYGANVLTF. DNA of the CDR3: TGCGCCAGCAGCTTGGCCTATGGGGAATATGGGGCCAACGTCCTGACTTTC.

The sample holds many counts of this clonotype. The gene calls are TRBV12-3 or TRBV12-4 and TRBJ1-5; D is unclear. Trimming pared 0 bases from V and 5 bases from J, leaving 8 bases between. The CDR3 sequence is 14 residues long. The CDR3 reads CASSLAGGHQPQHF. The CDR3 DNA follows: TGTGCCAGCAGTTTAGCCGGTGGGCATCAGCCCCAGCATTTT.

A note on this clonotype: A much larger clone differs from this one at a single base, so this may be a read error. This chain links TRBV29-1 with TRBJ2-3; D call uncertain. Germline CDR1 and CDR2: SQVTM and ANQGSEA. There are 17 residues in the CDR3. Deletions cut 3 bases from V and 0 bases from J, with 19 bases between. The CDR3 sequence is CSVDPLVYPTSTDTQYF. DNA for the CDR3: TGCAGCGTTGACCCCCTCGTGTACCCCACTAGCACAGATACGCAGTATTTT.

The chain joins TRBV7-2 to TRBJ1-2; D gene uncertain. This CDR3 is 13 amino acids long. The V gene's germline CDR1 is SGHTA and CDR2 FQGNSA. Trimming cost V 2 bases and J 8 bases, with 12 bases left between them. DNA of the CDR3: TGTGCCAGCAGCTTACCCCGCTCGCGGGGCTACACCTTC. Translation gives CASSLPRSRGYTF.

This clonotype showed up just a few times. The chain has TRBV5-4 and TRBJ2-5; no clear D. The CDR3 sequence is 14 residues long. CDR1 and CDR2 from the germline V gene are SGHNT and YYREEE (reference sequence). Trimming stripped 0 bases from V and 4 bases from J, with 10 bases between. The CDR3 DNA reads TGTGCCAGCAGCTTGGACACCTCAGTAGAGACCCAGTACTTC. The encoded protein is CASSLDTSVETQYF.

V gene TRBV12-3 or TRBV12-4 combines with J gene TRBJ2-2; D perhaps matches TRBD1 (6 bases). Trimming removed 3 bases at V and 8 bases at J, with 16 bases between. This CDR3 is built from 15 residues. CDR3 residues: CASSFAPAGVGELFF. DNA for the CDR3: TGTGCCAGCAGTTTCGCCCCCGCAGGGGTGGGGGAGCTGTTTTTT.